What follows describes a single T cell receptor beta chain. Antigen: not known. These data come from a study of beta chain features in type 1 diabetes. Donors contributed one heparinised blood draw apiece, averaging about 116 mL. The sequenced template was cDNA made from the entire isolated RNA. Sequencing was performed with immunoSEQ multiplex PCR; in TCRdb, only in-frame clones are kept and a portion is missing. The sample records fewer than 300,000 clones, roughly 22% being singletons. Findings and caveats of the study: Individuals with type 1 diabetes displayed fewer insertions and more deletions at VDJ junctions. TCRB CDR3s from Type 1 diabetes patients were moderately but significantly shorter in all four CD4+ subsets.

Sample: naive CD4+ T cells from blood. This receptor was taken from a woman between 40 and 50 years old with type 1 diabetes.

The CDR3 DNA is TGTGCCAGCAGCTTTGGACTAAACGCTGATACGCAGTATTTT. It yields the protein CASSFGLNADTQYF. The V and J genes are TRBV7-9 and TRBJ2-3; D perhaps matches TRBD2 (6 bases). There are 14 residues in the CDR3. V was cut by 3 bases and J by 6 bases, with 13 bases left in between. Germline lookup yields CDR1 SEHNR and CDR2 FQNEAQ (reference sequence).